The next 26 T cell receptor beta chains were all read from a single sample in a study of blood T cell repertoires in COVID-19. Assay used: immunoSEQ multiplex PCR; TCRdb lists only in-frame clones, some missing. The sample holds roughly 82,000 clones, 82% seen once. Specimen: peripheral blood. All receptors come from a man between 60 and 70 years old with acute or convalescent COVID-19.

Only one count was recorded for this clone. The CDR3 sequence is CASSRWTGRDYEQYF. The CDR3 DNA reads as TGTGCCAGCAGTAGATGGACAGGTCGAGACTACGAGCAGTACTTC. The J gene is TRBJ2-7, the V gene TRBV28, with 7 bases lining up with TRBD1. The germline V gene has CDR1 MDHEN and CDR2 SYDVKM. The V gene end was trimmed by 5 bases and the J gene end by 3 bases; junction bases not matched to a gene: 10. The CDR3 is 15 residues long.

This rearrangement joins TRBV7-9 to TRBJ2-1, with 8 bases fitting TRBD1. The CDR3 has 15 residues. V lost 3 bases, J lost 7 bases, and 8 bases stayed unmatched. The germline V gene encodes CDR1 SEHNR and CDR2 FQNEAQ (reference sequence). The CDR3 region has the DNA TGTGCCAGCAGCTTCCCCGGACAGGGCCTAAATGAGCAGTTCTTC. Translating gives CASSFPGQGLNEQFF.

The V call is TRBV5-1, the J call TRBJ2-1; 12 nucleotides line up with TRBD2. CDR1 and CDR2 (germline): SGHRS, YFSETQ. The CDR3 covers 16 residues. Trimming took 4 bases from V and 6 from J; bases not matched to a gene: 8. CDR3 nucleotide sequence: TGCGCCAGCAGCCCGAGGACTAGCGGGACCACCAATGAGCAGTTCTTC. It specifies CASSPRTSGTTNEQFF. Full variable domain (outside the CDR3, taken from reference TRBV5-1 and TRBJ2-1): KAGVTQTPRYLIKTRGQQVTLSCSPISGHRSVSWYQQTPGQGLQFLFEYFSETQRNKGNFPGRFSGRQFSNSRSEMNVSTLELGDSALYLCASSPRTSGTTNEQFFGPGTRLTVL.

V usage is TRBV7-2 and J usage is TRBJ2-1, with D possibly TRBD1 on 6 matching bases. The CDR3 runs 15 residues. Trimming removed 1 base from V and 3 bases from J, with 10 bases in between. Germline lookup yields CDR1 SGHTA and CDR2 FQGNSA. The DNA for the CDR3 is TGTGCCAGCAGCTTAGGCAGGGGTGGCTACAATGAGCAGTTCTTC. This codes for CASSLGRGGYNEQFF.

The chain recombines TRBV7-2 with TRBJ2-1; TRBD2 might be the D (5 bases). Trimming shortened V by 0 bases and J by 6 bases, and 9 bases separated the two germline ends. The V gene's germline CDR1 is SGHTA and CDR2 FQGNSA. The CDR3 runs 14 residues. CDR3 residues: CASSLASGLNEQFF. The CDR3 DNA reads TGTGCCAGCAGCTTAGCATCTGGACTCAATGAGCAGTTCTTC.

The rearrangement uses TRBV24-1 and TRBJ2-3; weak D call: TRBD2 (6 bases). The germline gives CDR1 KGHDR, CDR2 SFDVKD. The CDR3 loop spans 17 amino acids. V was pared by 0 bases and J by 2 bases, with 14 bases between. The CDR3 region has the DNA TGTGCCACCAGTGATTTGCCCCTCGGCGGGGCCACAGATACGCAGTATTTT. Its protein product is CATSDLPLGGATDTQYF.

The J gene is TRBJ2-7, the V gene TRBV18; 10 bases are shared with TRBD2. With 0 bases clipped from V and 2 bases from J, the junction kept 10 bases outside the gene matches. Per germline, CDR1 KGHSH and CDR2 LQKENI. The CDR3 contains 18 residues. CDR3 nucleotide sequence: TGTGCCAGCTCACCACCGGCTAGCGGGGGCCTCCTCGCCTACGAGCAGTACTTC. Its protein product is CASSPPASGGLLAYEQYF.

The rearrangement links TRBV20-1 to TRBJ2-3; 10 bases line up with TRBD2. Germline CDR1 and CDR2: DFQATT and SNEGSKA (reference sequence). Trimming cost V 3 bases and J 5 bases; bases outside gene matches: 8. CDR3 size: 15 residues. The chain's CDR3 is CSASGLAGVEDTQYF. CDR3 nucleotides: TGCAGTGCTAGTGGGCTAGCGGGAGTGGAAGATACGCAGTATTTT.

In DNA, the CDR3 is TGTGCCAGCAGCTTGACAGGGATTTCTGGAAACACCATATATTTT. It codes for CASSLTGISGNTIYF. The chain combines TRBV7-3 with TRBJ1-3; 7 nucleotides align to TRBD1. After removal of 3 bases from V and 1 base from J, the junction contained 3 bases not matched to a gene. Germline CDR1 SGHTA, CDR2 FQGTGA. The length of the CDR3 is 15 residues.

The CDR3 sequence is CASSPPGGGGYNEQFF. DNA of the CDR3: TGTGCCAGCAGCCCGCCGGGGGGCGGGGGATACAATGAGCAGTTCTTC. The chain uses TRBV9 and TRBJ2-1, with D tentatively TRBD2 (7 bases). Germline lookup yields CDR1 SGDLS and CDR2 YYNGEE. The V and J ends lost 4 bases and 4 bases respectively, with 18 bases between them. The CDR3 length is 16 residues.

This sequence joins TRBV5-6 and TRBJ1-2; 12 nucleotides align to TRBD1. The ends lost 4 bases at V and 3 bases at J; junction bases unmatched: 1. CDR1 is SGHDT and CDR2 is YYEEEE in the germline V gene. CDR3 size: 14 residues. CDR3 in amino acids: CASSRDRGHYGYTF. In DNA form, the CDR3 reads TGTGCCAGCAGCCGGGACAGGGGGCACTATGGCTACACCTTC.

The chain carries TRBV6-6 and TRBJ1-1; the D gene is possibly TRBD1 (5 bases). Germline CDR1 is MNHNY and CDR2 is SVGAGI (reference sequence). The CDR3 contains 12 residues. CDR3: CGCRVSNTEAFF. The CDR3 DNA is TGTGGATGCAGGGTATCGAACACTGAAGCTTTCTTT.

This clone turned up a few times. The chain joins TRBV30 to TRBJ1-6, with TRBD1 identical over 8 bases. Germline loops: CDR1 GTSNPN, CDR2 SVGIG (reference sequence). The length of the CDR3 is 15 residues. J was trimmed by 6 bases and V by 0 bases; bases with no gene match: 4. The CDR3 here is CAWSVQTGVNSPLHF. CDR3 nucleotide sequence: TGTGCCTGGAGTGTCCAGACAGGGGTTAATTCACCCCTCCACTTT.

V and J are TRBV20-1 and TRBJ1-2; TRBD1 aligns across 12 bases. The CDR3 extends over 16 amino acids. Germline V gene lookup returns CDR1 DFQATT and CDR2 SNEGSKA (reference sequence). Trimming removed 3 bases from V and 4 bases from J; junction bases left unmatched: 9. DNA of the CDR3: TGCAGTGCTAGTTTATTCGGGACAGGGGGCGCCTATGGCTACACCTTC. Amino acids: CSASLFGTGGAYGYTF.

This rearrangement joins TRBV30 to TRBJ2-2; possibly TRBD1 for D (6 bases). This CDR3 region has 15 residues. From germline, CDR1 is GTSNPN and CDR2 SVGIG (reference sequence). The V and J ends lost 1 base and 6 bases respectively, with 15 bases between them. The CDR3 here is CAWSGDHRAPGELFF. The DNA for the CDR3 is TGTGCCTGGAGTGGCGACCACAGGGCCCCCGGGGAGCTGTTTTTT.

The J gene is TRBJ1-5, the V gene TRBV7-2; TRBD1 might be the D (6 bases). This CDR3 has 13 amino acids. Germline V gives CDR1 SGHTA, CDR2 FQGNSA. Trimming took off 5 bases at V and 4 bases at J, with 9 bases between the two ends. The CDR3, as DNA: TGTGCCAGCAGCGGACAGATGAATCAGCCCCAGCATTTT. This sequence encodes CASSGQMNQPQHF.

The J gene is TRBJ1-5, the V gene TRBV28; D is ambiguous. Germline V lookup: CDR1 MDHEN, CDR2 SYDVKM. The CDR3 covers 13 residues. Trimming pared 7 bases from V and 1 base from J, leaving 8 bases between. The CDR3 loop is CASMVESNQPQHF. The CDR3 region has the DNA TGTGCCAGCATGGTCGAGAGCAATCAGCCCCAGCATTTT.

This clone has a handful of counts. V gene TRBV18 combines with J gene TRBJ1-3, with TRBD1 matching over 10 bases. Looked up from germline, CDR1 is KGHSH and CDR2 is LQKENI. J was trimmed by 7 bases and V by 3 bases; bases with no gene match: 9. This CDR3 contains 16 residues. The CDR3 region has the DNA TGTGCCAGCTCACCCAATGCCCCGGGACAGGGGAACACCATATATTTT. Its translation: CASSPNAPGQGNTIYF.

The chain carries TRBV29-1 and TRBJ1-4; 9 bases map to TRBD1. CDR3 length: 11 amino acids. V dropped 7 bases and J dropped 12; count of bases not matched to a gene: 6. The germline CDR1 and CDR2 sequences are SQVTM and ANQGSEA. CDR3 sequence: CSGGQGVELFF. The CDR3 DNA sequence: TGCAGCGGGGGACAGGGTGTAGAACTGTTTTTT.

This chain joins TRBV3-1 (or the pseudogene TRBV3-2) and TRBJ2-3; weak D call: TRBD2 (5 bases). CDR1 LGHDT and CDR2 YNNKEL come from the germline V gene (reference sequence). The germline V and J ends were trimmed by 0 bases and 1 base, with 11 bases remaining between them. The CDR3 is made up of 16 amino acids. In nucleotides, the CDR3 is TGTGCCAGCAGCCAAGAGAGCGGCCTCGGCACAGATACGCAGTATTTT. Its translation is CASSQESGLGTDTQYF.

This rearrangement joins TRBV19 to TRBJ2-7, with 8 bases identical to TRBD2. Germline CDR1 is LNHDA and CDR2 is SQIVND (reference sequence). Germline trimming cut 8 bases from V and 3 bases from J; bases unmatched to any gene: 9. CDR3 size: 14 residues. The DNA of the CDR3 is TGTGCCAGTTCTAGGACGAGCGGGGGCTACGAGCAGTACTTC. Its translation is CASSRTSGGYEQYF.

The gene calls are TRBV19 and TRBJ1-3; TRBD1 agrees at 7 bases. Trimming at V came to 5 bases and at J to 2 bases, leaving 12 bases not matched to a gene. Per the germline V gene, CDR1 is LNHDA and CDR2 is SQIVND (reference sequence). There are 17 residues in the CDR3. This chain's CDR3 is CASSSTGRTQTGNTIYF. The CDR3 DNA is TGTGCCAGTAGTTCGACAGGGAGAACCCAGACTGGAAACACCATATATTTT.

V is TRBV6-6 and J is TRBJ1-1; 9 bases map to TRBD1. V shed 5 bases and J 5 bases; nucleotides not matched to a gene: 9. The CDR3 loop spans 15 amino acids. Germline CDR1 is MNHNY and CDR2 is SVGAGI (reference sequence). CDR3 sequence: CASSPPGTGRTEAFF. Written as DNA, the CDR3 is TGTGCCAGCAGTCCACCGGGGACAGGGAGGACTGAAGCTTTCTTT.

This chain uses TRBV18 with TRBJ2-3, with a tentative D call TRBD2 (6 bases). Trimming removed 6 bases at V and 2 bases at J, with 15 bases between. The CDR3 sequence is 15 residues long. Germline loops: CDR1 KGHSH, CDR2 LQKENI. CDR3 protein: CASSLGRETTDTQYF. The CDR3 DNA sequence: TGTGCCAGCTCTCTGGGACGGGAGACCACAGATACGCAGTATTTT. The complete variable domain, with remaining parts taken from reference TRBV18 and TRBJ2-3, reads NAGVMQNPRHLVRRRGQEARLRCSPMKGHSHVYWYRQLPEEGLKFMVYLQKENIIDESGMPKERFSAEFPKEGPSILRIQQVVRGDSAAYFCASSLGRETTDTQYFGPGTRLTVL.

The chain combines TRBV2 with TRBJ2-5; 11 nucleotides line up with TRBD2. Germline lookup yields CDR1 SNHLY and CDR2 FYNNEI. The CDR3 length is 16 residues. J was trimmed by 2 bases and V by 6 bases; bases with no gene match: 8. The CDR3, as DNA: TGTGCCAGCAGGGCCTCTAGCGGGGGGCCTCAAGAGACCCAGTACTTC. Amino acids: CASRASSGGPQETQYF.

The V and J genes are TRBV7-8 and TRBJ1-3; weak D call: TRBD1 (6 bases). Germline CDR1 is SGHVS and CDR2 is FQNEAQ. The CDR3 totals 19 residues. V was clipped by 1 base and J by 0 bases, with 19 bases between them. The DNA of the CDR3 is TGTGCCAGCAGCTTAGGTCAGGGGATCAACGGCGACTCTGGAAACACCATATATTTT. Protein product: CASSLGQGINGDSGNTIYF. Full variable domain (missing parts from reference TRBV7-8 and TRBJ1-3): GAGVSQSPRYKVAKRGQDVALRCDPISGHVSLFWYQQALGQGPEFLTYFQNEAQLDKSGLPSDRFFAERPEGSVSTLKIQRTQQEDSAVYLCASSLGQGINGDSGNTIYFGEGSWLTVV.